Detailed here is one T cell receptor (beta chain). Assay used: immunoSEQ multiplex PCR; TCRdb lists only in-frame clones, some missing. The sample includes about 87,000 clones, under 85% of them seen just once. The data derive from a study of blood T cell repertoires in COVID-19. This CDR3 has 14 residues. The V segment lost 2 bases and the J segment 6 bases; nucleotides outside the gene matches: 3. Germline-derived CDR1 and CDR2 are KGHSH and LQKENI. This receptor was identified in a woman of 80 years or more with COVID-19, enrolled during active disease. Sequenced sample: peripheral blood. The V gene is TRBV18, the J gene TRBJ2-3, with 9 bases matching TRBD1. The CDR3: CASSPGTGWDTQYF. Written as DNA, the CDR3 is TGTGCCAGCTCACCAGGGACAGGGTGGGATACGCAGTATTTT.